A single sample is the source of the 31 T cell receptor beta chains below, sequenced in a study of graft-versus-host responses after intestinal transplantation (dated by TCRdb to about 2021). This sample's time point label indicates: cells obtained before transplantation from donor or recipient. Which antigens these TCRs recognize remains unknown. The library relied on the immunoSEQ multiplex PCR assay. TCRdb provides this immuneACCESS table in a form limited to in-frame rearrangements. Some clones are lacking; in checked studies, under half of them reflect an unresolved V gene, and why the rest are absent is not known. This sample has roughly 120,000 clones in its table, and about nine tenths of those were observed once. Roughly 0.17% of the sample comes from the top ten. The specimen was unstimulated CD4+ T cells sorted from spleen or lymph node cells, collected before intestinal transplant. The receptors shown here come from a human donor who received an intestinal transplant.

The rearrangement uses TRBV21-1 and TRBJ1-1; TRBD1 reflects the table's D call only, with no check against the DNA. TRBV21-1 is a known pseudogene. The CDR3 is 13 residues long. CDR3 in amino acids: CASSNRGRTEAFF. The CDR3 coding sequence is TGTGCCAGCAGCAACAGGGGGCGCACTGAAGCTTTCTTT.

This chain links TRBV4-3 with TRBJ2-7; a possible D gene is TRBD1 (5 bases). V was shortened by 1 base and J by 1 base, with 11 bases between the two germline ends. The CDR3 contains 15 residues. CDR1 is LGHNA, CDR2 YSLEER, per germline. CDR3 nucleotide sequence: TGCGCCAGCAGCCAAGTGCAGGGCCCTTCCTACGAGCAGTACTTC. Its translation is CASSQVQGPSYEQYF.

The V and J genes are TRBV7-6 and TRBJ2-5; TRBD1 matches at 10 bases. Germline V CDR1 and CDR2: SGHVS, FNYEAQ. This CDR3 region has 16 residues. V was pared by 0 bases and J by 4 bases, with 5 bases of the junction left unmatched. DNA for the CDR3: TGTGCCAGCAGCTTAGCGCTGGGACAGGGGCTAGAGACCCAGTACTTC. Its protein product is CASSLALGQGLETQYF.

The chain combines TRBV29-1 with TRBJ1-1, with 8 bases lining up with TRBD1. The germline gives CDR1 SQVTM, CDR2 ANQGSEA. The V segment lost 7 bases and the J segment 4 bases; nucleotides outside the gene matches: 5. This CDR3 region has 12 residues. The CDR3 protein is CSGQGAATEAFF. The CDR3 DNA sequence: TGCAGCGGCCAGGGGGCGGCCACTGAAGCTTTCTTT.

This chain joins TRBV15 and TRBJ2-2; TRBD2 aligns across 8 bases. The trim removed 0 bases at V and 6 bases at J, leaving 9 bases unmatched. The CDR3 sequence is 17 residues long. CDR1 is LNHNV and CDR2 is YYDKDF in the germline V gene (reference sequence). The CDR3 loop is CATSRDSGGGLSGELFF. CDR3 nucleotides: TGTGCCACCAGCAGAGACTCGGGGGGGGGTCTCTCCGGGGAGCTGTTTTTT.

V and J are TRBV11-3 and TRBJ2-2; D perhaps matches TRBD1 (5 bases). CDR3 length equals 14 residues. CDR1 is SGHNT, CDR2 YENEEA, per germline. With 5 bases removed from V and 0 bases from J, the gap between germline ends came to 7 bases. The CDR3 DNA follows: TGTGCCAGCAGCCCGACAGCGAACACCGGGGAGCTGTTTTTT. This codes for CASSPTANTGELFF.

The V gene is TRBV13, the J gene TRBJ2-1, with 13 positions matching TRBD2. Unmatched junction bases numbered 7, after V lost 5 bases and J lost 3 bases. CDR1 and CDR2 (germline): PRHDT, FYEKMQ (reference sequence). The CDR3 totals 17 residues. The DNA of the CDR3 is TGTGCCAGCAGCCCGAAGACTAGCGGGGGGAACTACAATGAGCAGTTCTTC. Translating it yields CASSPKTSGGNYNEQFF.

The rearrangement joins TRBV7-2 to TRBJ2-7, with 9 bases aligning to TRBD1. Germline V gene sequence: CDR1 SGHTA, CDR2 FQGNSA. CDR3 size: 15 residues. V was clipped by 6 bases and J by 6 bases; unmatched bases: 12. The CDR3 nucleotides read TGTGCCAGCAGGAATCCCGGGACAGGGCGATCCGAGCAGTACTTC. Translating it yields CASRNPGTGRSEQYF.

The CDR3 region is CASSPSGYSNQPQHF. CDR3 DNA sequence: TGTGCCAGCAGCCCCTCCGGGTATAGCAATCAGCCCCAGCATTTT. The V gene is TRBV6-5, the J gene TRBJ1-5; no reliable D call. Trimming left V 6 bases short and J 0 bases short, with 12 bases between. This CDR3 contains 15 residues. The germline V gene encodes CDR1 MNHEY and CDR2 SVGAGI.

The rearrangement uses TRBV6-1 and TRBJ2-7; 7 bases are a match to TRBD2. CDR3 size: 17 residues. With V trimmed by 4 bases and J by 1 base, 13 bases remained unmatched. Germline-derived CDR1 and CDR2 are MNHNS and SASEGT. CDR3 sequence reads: CASSVEGLGIPSYEQYF. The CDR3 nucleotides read TGTGCCAGCAGTGTAGAAGGACTAGGAATTCCTTCCTACGAGCAGTACTTC.

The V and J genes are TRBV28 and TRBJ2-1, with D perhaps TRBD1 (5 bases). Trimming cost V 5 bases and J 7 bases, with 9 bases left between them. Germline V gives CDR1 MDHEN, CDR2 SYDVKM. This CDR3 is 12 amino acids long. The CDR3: CASSVQGNEQFF. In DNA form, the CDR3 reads TGTGCCAGCAGTGTCCAGGGAAATGAGCAGTTCTTC. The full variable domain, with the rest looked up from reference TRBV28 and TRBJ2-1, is DVKVTQSSRYLVKRTGEKVFLECVQDMDHENMFWYRQDPGLGLRLIYFSYDVKMKEKGDIPEGYSVSREKKERFSLILESASTNQTSMYLCASSVQGNEQFFGPGTRLTVL.

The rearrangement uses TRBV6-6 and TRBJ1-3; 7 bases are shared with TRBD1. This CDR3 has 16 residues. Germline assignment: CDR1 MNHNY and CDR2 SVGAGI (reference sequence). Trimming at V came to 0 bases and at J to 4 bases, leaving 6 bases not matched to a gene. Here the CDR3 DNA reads TGTGCCAGCAGTTACTCGAGACAGGGTGAGGGAAACACCATATATTTT. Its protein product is CASSYSRQGEGNTIYF.

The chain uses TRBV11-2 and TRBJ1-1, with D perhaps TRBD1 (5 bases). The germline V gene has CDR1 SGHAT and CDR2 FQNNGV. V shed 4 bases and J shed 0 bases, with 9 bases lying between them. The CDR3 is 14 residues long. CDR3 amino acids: CASSSNRLNTEAFF. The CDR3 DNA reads TGTGCCAGCAGCTCGAACAGGCTGAACACTGAAGCTTTCTTT.

CDR3 in DNA: TGCGCCAGCAGCCAAGATCTTGTGACGGGAGGATCCTACAATGAGCAGTTCTTC. Encoded protein: CASSQDLVTGGSYNEQFF. The V and J genes are TRBV4-1 and TRBJ2-1; 7 nucleotides match TRBD2. CDR3 length equals 18 residues. Germline V gene lookup returns CDR1 MGHRA and CDR2 YSYEKL. V was pared by 0 bases and J by 1 base, with 9 bases of the junction left unmatched.

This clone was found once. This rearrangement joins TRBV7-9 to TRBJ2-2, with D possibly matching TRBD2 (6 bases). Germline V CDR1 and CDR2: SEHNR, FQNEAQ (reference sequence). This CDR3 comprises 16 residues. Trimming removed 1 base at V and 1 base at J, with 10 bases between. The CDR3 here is CASSLEGTLNTGELFF. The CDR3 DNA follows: TGTGCCAGCAGCTTAGAGGGGACTCTGAACACCGGGGAGCTGTTTTTT.

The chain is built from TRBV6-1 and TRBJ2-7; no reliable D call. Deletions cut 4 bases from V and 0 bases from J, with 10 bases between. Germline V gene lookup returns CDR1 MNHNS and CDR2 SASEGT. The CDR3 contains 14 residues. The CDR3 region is CASSVEIISYEQYF. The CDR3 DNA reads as TGTGCCAGCAGTGTAGAGATTATCTCCTACGAGCAGTACTTC.

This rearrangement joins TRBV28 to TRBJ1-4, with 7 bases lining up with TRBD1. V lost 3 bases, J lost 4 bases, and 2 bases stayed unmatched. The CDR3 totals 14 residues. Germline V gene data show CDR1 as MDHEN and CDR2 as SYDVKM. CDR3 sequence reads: CASSLRQGNEKLFF. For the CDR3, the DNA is TGTGCCAGCAGTTTGAGACAGGGTAATGAAAAACTGTTTTTT.

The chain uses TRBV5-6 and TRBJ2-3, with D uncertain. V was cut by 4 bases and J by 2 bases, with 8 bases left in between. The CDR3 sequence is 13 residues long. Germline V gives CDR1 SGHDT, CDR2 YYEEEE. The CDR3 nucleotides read TGTGCCAGCAGCGGGCAGGTCACAGATACGCAGTATTTT. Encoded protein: CASSGQVTDTQYF.

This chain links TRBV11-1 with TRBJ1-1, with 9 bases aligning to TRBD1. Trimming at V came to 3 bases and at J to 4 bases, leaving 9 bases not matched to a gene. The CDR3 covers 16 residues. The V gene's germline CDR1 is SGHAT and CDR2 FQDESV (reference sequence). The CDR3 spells CASSFVPGQGGTEAFF. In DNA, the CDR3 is TGTGCCAGCAGCTTTGTTCCGGGACAGGGTGGCACTGAAGCTTTCTTT.

CDR3 protein: CAWSPSGLAQNTDTQYF. In DNA form, the CDR3 reads TGTGCCTGGAGTCCGAGCGGACTAGCGCAAAACACAGATACGCAGTATTTT. The chain joins TRBV30 to TRBJ2-3; the match to TRBD2 covers 9 bases. CDR1 GTSNPN and CDR2 SVGIG come from the germline V gene (reference sequence). V lost 2 bases to trimming and J lost 2 bases; unmatched junction nucleotides: 11. The length of the CDR3 is 17 residues.

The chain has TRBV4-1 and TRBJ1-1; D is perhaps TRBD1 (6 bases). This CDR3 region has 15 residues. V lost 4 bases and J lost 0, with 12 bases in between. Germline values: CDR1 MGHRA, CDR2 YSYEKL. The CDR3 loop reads CASSLTTGLNTEAFF. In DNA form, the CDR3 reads TGCGCCAGCAGCCTAACTACAGGGTTGAACACTGAAGCTTTCTTT.

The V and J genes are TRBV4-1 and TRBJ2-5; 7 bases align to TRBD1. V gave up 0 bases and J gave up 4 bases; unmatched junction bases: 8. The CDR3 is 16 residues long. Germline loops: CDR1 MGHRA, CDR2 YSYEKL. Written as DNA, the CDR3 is TGCGCCAGCAGCCAAGAATCTGGGACAGCAGTAGAGACCCAGTACTTC. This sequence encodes CASSQESGTAVETQYF.

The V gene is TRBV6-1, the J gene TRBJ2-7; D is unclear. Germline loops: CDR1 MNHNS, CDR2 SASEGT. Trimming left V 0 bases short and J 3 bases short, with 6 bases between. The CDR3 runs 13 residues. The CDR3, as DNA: TGTGCCAGCAGTGAAGCTGGCAGCTACGAGCAGTACTTC. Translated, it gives CASSEAGSYEQYF.

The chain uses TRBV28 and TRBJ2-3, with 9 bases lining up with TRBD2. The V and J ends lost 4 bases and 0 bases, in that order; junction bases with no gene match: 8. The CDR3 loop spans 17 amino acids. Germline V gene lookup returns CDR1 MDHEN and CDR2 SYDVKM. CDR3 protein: CASSSGRREGSTDTQYF. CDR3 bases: TGTGCCAGCAGTTCCGGGAGGCGGGAGGGTAGCACAGATACGCAGTATTTT.

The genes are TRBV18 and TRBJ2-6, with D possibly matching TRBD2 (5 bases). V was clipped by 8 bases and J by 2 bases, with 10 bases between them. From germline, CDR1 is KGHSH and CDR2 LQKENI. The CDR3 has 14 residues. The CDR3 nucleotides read TGTGCCAGCACCCGAGCGGCTGGGGCCAACGTCCTGACTTTC. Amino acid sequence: CASTRAAGANVLTF.

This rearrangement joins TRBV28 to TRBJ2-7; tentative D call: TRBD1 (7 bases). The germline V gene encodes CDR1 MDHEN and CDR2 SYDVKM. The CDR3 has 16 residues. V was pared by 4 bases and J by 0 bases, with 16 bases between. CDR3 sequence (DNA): TGTGCCAGCAGTTCCTGGGGGGACAGTCACTCCTACGAGCAGTACTTC. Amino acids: CASSSWGDSHSYEQYF.

CDR3 coding DNA: TGCGCCAGCAGCTTGATAGTAGGTGGCGGGGGGCGAGTCGATGAAAAACTGTTTTTT. Amino acid sequence: CASSLIVGGGGRVDEKLFF. This chain joins TRBV5-1 and TRBJ1-4, with a tentative D call TRBD1 (6 bases). The CDR3 length is 19 residues. In germline, CDR1 is SGHRS, CDR2 YFSETQ. The ends were cut back, 1 base at V and 6 bases at J, with 25 bases in the middle.

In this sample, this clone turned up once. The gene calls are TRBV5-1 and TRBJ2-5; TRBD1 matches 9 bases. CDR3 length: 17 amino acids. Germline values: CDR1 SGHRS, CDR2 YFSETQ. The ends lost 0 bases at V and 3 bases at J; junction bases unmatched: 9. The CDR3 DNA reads TGCGCCAGCAGCTTGGGACTCCGGGACAGGGATGAAGAGACCCAGTACTTC. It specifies CASSLGLRDRDEETQYF.

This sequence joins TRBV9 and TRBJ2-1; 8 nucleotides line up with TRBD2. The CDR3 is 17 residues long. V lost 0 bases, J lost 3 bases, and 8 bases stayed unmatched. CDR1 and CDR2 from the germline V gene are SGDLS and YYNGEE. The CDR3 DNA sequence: TGTGCCAGCAGCGTAGGGGTTAGCGGGGCATACTACAATGAGCAGTTCTTC. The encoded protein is CASSVGVSGAYYNEQFF. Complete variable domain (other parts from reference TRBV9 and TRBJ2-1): DSGVTQTPKHLITATGQRVTLRCSPRSGDLSVYWYQQSLDQGLQFLIQYYNGEERAKGNILERFSAQQFPDLHSELNLSSLELGDSALYFCASSVGVSGAYYNEQFFGPGTRLTVL.

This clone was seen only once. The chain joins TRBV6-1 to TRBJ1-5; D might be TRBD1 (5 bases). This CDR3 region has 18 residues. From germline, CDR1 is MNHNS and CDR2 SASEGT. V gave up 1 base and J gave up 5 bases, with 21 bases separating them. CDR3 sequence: CASSEGYLTFRQHQPQHF. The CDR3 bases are TGTGCCAGCAGTGAAGGTTACTTAACTTTCCGACAGCATCAGCCCCAGCATTTT.

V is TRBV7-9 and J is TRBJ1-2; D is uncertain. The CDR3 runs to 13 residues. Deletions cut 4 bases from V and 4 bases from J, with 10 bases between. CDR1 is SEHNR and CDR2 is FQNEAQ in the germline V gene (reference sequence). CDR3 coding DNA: TGTGCCAGCAGCTATGGGCCCGGCTATGGCTACACCTTC. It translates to CASSYGPGYGYTF.